This entry lists 12 T cell receptor beta chains sequenced from one sample in a study of control samples from healthy donors and cancer patients. Assay used: immunoSEQ multiplex PCR; TCRdb lists only in-frame clones, some missing. The data show 95,000 to 120,000 clones, about 80% seen once. Sequencing was done on a sample of blood. The receptors come from a young man in good health.

This sequence joins TRBV5-5 and TRBJ1-1; 11 bases fit TRBD1. The germline CDR1 and CDR2 sequences are SGHKS and YYEKEE (reference sequence). This CDR3 has 15 residues. V dropped 4 bases and J dropped 7; count of bases not matched to a gene: 9. This chain's CDR3 is CASSEPGQGDSEAFF. CDR3 coding DNA: TGTGCCAGCAGCGAGCCGGGACAGGGGGATAGTGAAGCTTTCTTT.

This clone was observed once. V gene TRBV11-2 combines with J gene TRBJ1-6, with a weak D call TRBD1 (6 bases). The germline CDR1 and CDR2 sequences are SGHAT and FQNNGV. The CDR3 spans 19 residues. V gave up 1 base and J gave up 7 bases, with 23 bases separating them. In nucleotides, the CDR3 is TGTGCCAGCAGCTTAGGAATTCCACAACAGGGCCGGAAGAATTCACCCCTCCACTTT. It encodes CASSLGIPQQGRKNSPLHF.

In this sample, this clone turned up a few times. The V and J genes are TRBV15 and TRBJ1-1; no firm D call. The CDR3 loop spans 16 amino acids. Germline CDR1 reads LNHNV; CDR2 reads YYDKDF (reference sequence). Trimming took off 0 bases at V and 0 bases at J, with 11 bases between the two ends. The CDR3 here is CATSRDLGNMNTEAFF. CDR3 nucleotide sequence: TGTGCCACCAGCAGAGATTTAGGTAACATGAACACTGAAGCTTTCTTT. The variable domain in full, with the rest retrieved from reference TRBV15 and TRBJ1-1, is DAMVIQNPRYQVTQFGKPVTLSCSQTLNHNVMYWYQQKSSQAPKLLFHYYDKDFNNEADTPDNFQSRRPNTSFCFLDIRSPGLGDTAMYLCATSRDLGNMNTEAFFGQGTRLTVV.

The J gene is TRBJ1-2, the V gene TRBV28; 8 nucleotides align to TRBD1. The CDR3 totals 15 residues. Germline V gene data show CDR1 as MDHEN and CDR2 as SYDVKM. V lost 5 bases and J lost 8; bases outside the gene matches: 13. For the CDR3, the DNA is TGTGCCAGCAGTATATTGCGGACAGGGAGGGACGGCTACACCTTC. Its translation is CASSILRTGRDGYTF.

This sequence joins TRBV9 and TRBJ2-2; D is perhaps TRBD1 (5 bases). The germline V and J ends were trimmed by 1 base and 0 bases, with 7 bases remaining between them. CDR3 length equals 15 residues. CDR1 SGDLS and CDR2 YYNGEE come from the germline V gene. CDR3 sequence (DNA): TGTGCCAGCAGCGTAAGCAGGGCGAACACCGGGGAGCTGTTTTTT. Residues: CASSVSRANTGELFF.

The V gene is TRBV4-2, the J gene TRBJ1-2, with 9 nucleotides matching TRBD1. J lost 7 bases, V lost 3 bases, and 12 bases had no gene match. Germline CDR1 is LGHNA and CDR2 is YNFKEQ. CDR3 length: 16 residues. CDR3 sequence: CASSQEEGDRGGGYTF. CDR3 nucleotide sequence: TGTGCCAGCAGCCAGGAAGAGGGCGACAGGGGGGGTGGCTACACCTTC.

CDR3: CASSYLVSGYGYTF. The CDR3 DNA sequence: TGTGCCAGCAGTTATCTCGTGTCGGGCTATGGCTACACCTTC. V gene TRBV6-5 combines with J gene TRBJ1-2; D is unclear. The length of the CDR3 is 14 residues. V was cut by 3 bases and J by 4 bases, with 12 bases left in between. Per germline, CDR1 MNHEY and CDR2 SVGAGI.

The chain links TRBV19 to TRBJ1-2; 8 bases align to TRBD1. There are 16 residues in the CDR3. Germline V lookup: CDR1 LNHDA, CDR2 SQIVND (reference sequence). Trimming removed 0 bases from V and 7 bases from J; junction bases left unmatched: 10. The chain's CDR3 is CASSIDLQTGAGGYTF. The CDR3 DNA reads as TGTGCCAGTAGTATAGACCTTCAGACAGGGGCCGGTGGCTACACCTTC.

The chain recombines TRBV6-5 with TRBJ1-6; D ambiguous. V was pared by 5 bases and J by 11 bases, with 16 bases between. The CDR3 loop spans 14 amino acids. The germline V gene has CDR1 MNHEY and CDR2 SVGAGI. The CDR3 here is CASSRSPTRTPLHF. DNA of the CDR3: TGTGCCAGCAGTCGCTCCCCCACGAGGACACCCCTCCACTTT.

J is TRBJ2-6 and V is TRBV27; tentative D call: TRBD1 (6 bases). Trimming shortened V by 4 bases and J by 4 bases, and 20 bases separated the two germline ends. Per germline, CDR1 MNHEY and CDR2 SMNVEV (reference sequence). The CDR3 length is 18 residues. CDR3 bases: TGTGCCAGCAGTTCCGTAGACCCAGGGGTGACAGGGGCCAACGTCCTGACTTTC. Translated: CASSSVDPGVTGANVLTF.

Notes on this clone: A junction boundary mismatches the germline segment, possibly from a read error. Other DNA sequences in this sample translate to the same CDR3. V and J are TRBV7-7 and TRBJ2-5, with a tentative D call TRBD1 (5 bases). CDR1 is SSHAT and CDR2 is FNYEAQ in the germline V gene (reference sequence). The CDR3 loop spans 15 amino acids. The CDR3 coding sequence is TGTGCTAGCAGCTTAGGGGCTGCCGACCAAGAGACCCAGTACTTC. Its protein product is CASSLGAADQETQYF.

The genes are TRBV5-1 and TRBJ1-2; 8 bases fit TRBD1. This CDR3 spans 15 amino acids. Trimming took 1 base from V and 2 from J; bases not matched to a gene: 4. Germline CDR1 is SGHRS and CDR2 is YFSETQ. The CDR3 bases are TGCGCCAGCAGCTTGACCGGGACAGGCAACTATGGCTACACCTTC. This gives the protein CASSLTGTGNYGYTF.